Here is one TCR beta chain with its context. The antigen is undetermined. Sequenced by immunoSEQ multiplex PCR; TCRdb stores in-frame clones only, minus some. The table shows 1.5 million to 2.5 million clones, with approximately 94% occurring only once. Positively selected for CCR7, the CD45RO-negative cells used as naive CD8 cells excluded terminally differentiated effector memory CD45RA+ cells. The data were taken from a study of shared clonotypes between healthy human individuals. Findings and limits, study-wide: Generally, naive subsets came out with larger estimated richness than memory subsets.

Germline CDR1 reads SEHNR; CDR2 reads FQNEAQ (reference sequence). This CDR3 spans 13 amino acids. With 4 bases removed from V and 3 bases from J, the gap between germline ends came to 10 bases. This sequence joins TRBV7-9 and TRBJ2-7; D unresolved. Sequencing used naive CD8+ T cells sorted from blood. This TCR was recovered from a man aged 18 to 30 in good health. The CDR3 loop reads CASSWGGDYEQYF. The CDR3 coding sequence is TGTGCCAGCAGCTGGGGTGGGGACTACGAGCAGTACTTC.